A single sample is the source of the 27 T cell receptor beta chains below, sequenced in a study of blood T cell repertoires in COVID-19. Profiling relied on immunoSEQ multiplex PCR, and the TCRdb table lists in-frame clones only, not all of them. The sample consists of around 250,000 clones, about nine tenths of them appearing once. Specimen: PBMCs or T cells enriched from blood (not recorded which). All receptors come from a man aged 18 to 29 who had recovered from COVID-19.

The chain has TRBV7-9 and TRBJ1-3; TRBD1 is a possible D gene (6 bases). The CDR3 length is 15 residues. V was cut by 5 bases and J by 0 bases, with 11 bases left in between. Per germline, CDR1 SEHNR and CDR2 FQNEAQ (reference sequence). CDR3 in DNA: TGTGCCAGCAGCCAAACAGGGAGCTCTGGAAACACCATATATTTT. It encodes CASSQTGSSGNTIYF.

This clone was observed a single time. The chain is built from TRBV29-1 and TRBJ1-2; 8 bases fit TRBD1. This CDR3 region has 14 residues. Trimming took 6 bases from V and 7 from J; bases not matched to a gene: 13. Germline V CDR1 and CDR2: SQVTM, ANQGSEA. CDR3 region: CSVAVQGASSGYTF. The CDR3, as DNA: TGCAGCGTCGCTGTGCAGGGGGCAAGTAGTGGCTACACCTTC. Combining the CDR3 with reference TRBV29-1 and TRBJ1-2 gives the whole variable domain SAVISQKPSRDICQRGTSLTIQCQVDSQVTMMFWYRQQPGQSLTLIATANQGSEATYESGFVIDKFPISRPNLTFSTLTVSNMSPEDSSIYLCSVAVQGASSGYTFGSGTRLTVV.

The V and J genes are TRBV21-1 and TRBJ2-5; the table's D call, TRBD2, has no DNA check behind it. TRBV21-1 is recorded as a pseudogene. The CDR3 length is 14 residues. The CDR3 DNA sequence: TGTGCCAGCAGCAAAGTGAGCGGGACAGAGACCCAGTACTTC. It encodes CASSKVSGTETQYF.

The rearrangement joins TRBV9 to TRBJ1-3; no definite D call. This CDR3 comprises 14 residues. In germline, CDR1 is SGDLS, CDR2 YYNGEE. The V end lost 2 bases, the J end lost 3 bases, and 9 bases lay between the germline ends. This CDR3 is CASSVSGYGNTIYF. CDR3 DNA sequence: TGTGCCAGCAGCGTCTCGGGGTATGGAAACACCATATATTTT.

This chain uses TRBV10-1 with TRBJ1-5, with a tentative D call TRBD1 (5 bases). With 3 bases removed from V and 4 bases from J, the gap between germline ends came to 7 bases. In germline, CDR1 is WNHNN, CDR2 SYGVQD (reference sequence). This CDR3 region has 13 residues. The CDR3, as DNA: TGCGCCAGCAGTGAAGGGGTGAATCAGCCCCAGCATTTT. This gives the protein CASSEGVNQPQHF.

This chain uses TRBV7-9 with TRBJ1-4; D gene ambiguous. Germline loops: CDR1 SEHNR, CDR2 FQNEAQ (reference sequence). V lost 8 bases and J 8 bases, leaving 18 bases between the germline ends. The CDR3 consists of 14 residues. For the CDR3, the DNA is TGTGCCAGCCGTCTTTTTGAGGCAAGCGAAAAACTGTTTTTT. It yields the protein CASRLFEASEKLFF.

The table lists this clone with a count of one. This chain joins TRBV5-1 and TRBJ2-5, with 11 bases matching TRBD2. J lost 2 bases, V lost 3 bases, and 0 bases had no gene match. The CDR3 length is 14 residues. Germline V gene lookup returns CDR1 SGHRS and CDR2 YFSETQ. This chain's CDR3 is CASSWTSGQETQYF. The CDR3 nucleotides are TGCGCCAGCAGCTGGACTAGCGGGCAAGAGACCCAGTACTTC.

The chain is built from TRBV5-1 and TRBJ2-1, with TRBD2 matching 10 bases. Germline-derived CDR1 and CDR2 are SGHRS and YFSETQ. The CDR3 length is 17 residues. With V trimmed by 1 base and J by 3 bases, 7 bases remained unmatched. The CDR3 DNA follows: TGCGCCAGCAGCTTGAAGGCTAGCGGGAGTTTCTACAATGAGCAGTTCTTC. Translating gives CASSLKASGSFYNEQFF.

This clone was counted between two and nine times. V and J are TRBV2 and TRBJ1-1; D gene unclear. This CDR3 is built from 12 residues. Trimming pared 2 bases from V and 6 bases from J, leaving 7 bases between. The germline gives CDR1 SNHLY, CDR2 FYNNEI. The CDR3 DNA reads TGTGCCAGCAGTGAATGGCTGGCTGAAGCTTTCTTT. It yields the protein CASSEWLAEAFF.

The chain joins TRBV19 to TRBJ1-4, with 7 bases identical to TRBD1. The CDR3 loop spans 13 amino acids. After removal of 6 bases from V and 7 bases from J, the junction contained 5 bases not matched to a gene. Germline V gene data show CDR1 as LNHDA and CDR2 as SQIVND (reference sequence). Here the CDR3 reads CASSRDRGEKLFF. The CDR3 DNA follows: TGTGCCAGTAGCCGGGACAGAGGTGAAAAACTGTTTTTT.

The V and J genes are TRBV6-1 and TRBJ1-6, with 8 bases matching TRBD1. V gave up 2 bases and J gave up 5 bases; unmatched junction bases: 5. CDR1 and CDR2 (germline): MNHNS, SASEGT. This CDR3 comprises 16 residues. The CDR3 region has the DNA TGTGCCAGCAGTGAACAGGGGGCGCCGAATAATTCACCCCTCCACTTT. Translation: CASSEQGAPNNSPLHF.

The CDR3 DNA reads TGCGCCAGCGGACTAGCGGGAGCCATCAATGAGCAGTTCTTC. As protein: CASGLAGAINEQFF. The chain is built from TRBV5-1 and TRBJ2-1; 13 bases match TRBD2. Germline V CDR1 and CDR2: SGHRS, YFSETQ. This CDR3 comprises 14 residues. The V gene end was trimmed by 7 bases and the J gene end by 6 bases; junction bases not matched to a gene: 4. Based on the CDR3 plus reference TRBV5-1 and TRBJ2-1, the full variable domain is KAGVTQTPRYLIKTRGQQVTLSCSPISGHRSVSWYQQTPGQGLQFLFEYFSETQRNKGNFPGRFSGRQFSNSRSEMNVSTLELGDSALYLCASGLAGAINEQFFGPGTRLTVL.

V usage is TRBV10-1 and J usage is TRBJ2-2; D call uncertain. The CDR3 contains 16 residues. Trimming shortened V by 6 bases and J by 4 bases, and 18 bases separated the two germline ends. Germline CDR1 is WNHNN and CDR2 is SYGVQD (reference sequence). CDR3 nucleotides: TGCGCCAGCAGCTCCTCTATGAGGATGGGCACCGGGGAGCTGTTTTTT. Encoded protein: CASSSSMRMGTGELFF.

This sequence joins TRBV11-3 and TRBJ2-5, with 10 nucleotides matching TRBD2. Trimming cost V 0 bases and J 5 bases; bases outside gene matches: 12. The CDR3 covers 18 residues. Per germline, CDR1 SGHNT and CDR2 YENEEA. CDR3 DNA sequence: TGTGCCAGCAGCTTAGAAGATAGGCTAGCGGGAGTGGGTGAGACCCAGTACTTC. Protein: CASSLEDRLAGVGETQYF.

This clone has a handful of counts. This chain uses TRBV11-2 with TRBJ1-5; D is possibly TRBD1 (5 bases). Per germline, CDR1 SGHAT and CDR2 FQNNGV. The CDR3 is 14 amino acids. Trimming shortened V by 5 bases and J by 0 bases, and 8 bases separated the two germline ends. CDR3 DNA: TGTGCCAGCAGCATGACAGATAGCAATCAGCCCCAGCATTTT. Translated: CASSMTDSNQPQHF. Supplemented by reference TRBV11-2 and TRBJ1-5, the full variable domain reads EAGVAQSPRYKIIEKRQSVAFWCNPISGHATLYWYQQILGQGPKLLIQFQNNGVVDDSQLPKDRFSAERLKGVDSTLKIQPAKLEDSAVYLCASSMTDSNQPQHFGDGTRLSIL.

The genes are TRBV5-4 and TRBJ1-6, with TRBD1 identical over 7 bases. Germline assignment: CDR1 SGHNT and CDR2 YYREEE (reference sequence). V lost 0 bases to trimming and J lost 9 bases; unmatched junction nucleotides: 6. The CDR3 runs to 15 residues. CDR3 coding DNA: TGTGCCAGCAGCTTGGAGGCAGGGGGTGGTTCACCCCTCCACTTT. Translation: CASSLEAGGGSPLHF.

In DNA, the CDR3 is TGTGCCAGCAGTTTTACGGGGCAAGAGACCCAGTACTTC. Encoded protein: CASSFTGQETQYF. The chain has TRBV28 and TRBJ2-5; D might be TRBD2 (5 bases). The V gene's germline CDR1 is MDHEN and CDR2 SYDVKM. CDR3 length: 13 amino acids. V was cut by 3 bases and J by 2 bases, with 7 bases left in between. Filled out from reference TRBV28 and TRBJ2-5, the complete variable domain reads DVKVTQSSRYLVKRTGEKVFLECVQDMDHENMFWYRQDPGLGLRLIYFSYDVKMKEKGDIPEGYSVSREKKERFSLILESASTNQTSMYLCASSFTGQETQYFGPGTRLLVL.

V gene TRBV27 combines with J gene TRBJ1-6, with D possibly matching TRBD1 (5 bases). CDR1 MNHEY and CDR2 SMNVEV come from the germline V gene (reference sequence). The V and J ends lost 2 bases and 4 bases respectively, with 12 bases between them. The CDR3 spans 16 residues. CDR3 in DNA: TGTGCCAGCAGTTTAGCGGGGGGTGCATATAATTCACCCCTCCACTTT. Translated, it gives CASSLAGGAYNSPLHF.

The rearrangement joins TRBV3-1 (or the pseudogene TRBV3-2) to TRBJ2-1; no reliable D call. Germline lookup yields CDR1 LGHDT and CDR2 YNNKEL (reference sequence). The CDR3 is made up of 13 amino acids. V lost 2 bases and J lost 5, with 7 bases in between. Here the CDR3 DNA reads TGTGCCAGCAGCCAAAACATAAACAATGAGCAGTTCTTC. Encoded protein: CASSQNINNEQFF.

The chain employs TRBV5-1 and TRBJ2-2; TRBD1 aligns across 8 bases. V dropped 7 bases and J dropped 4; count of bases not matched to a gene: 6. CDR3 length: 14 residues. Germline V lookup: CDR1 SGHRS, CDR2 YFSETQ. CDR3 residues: CASCQGAVTGELFF. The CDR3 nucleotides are TGCGCCAGCTGTCAGGGGGCAGTCACCGGGGAGCTGTTTTTT.

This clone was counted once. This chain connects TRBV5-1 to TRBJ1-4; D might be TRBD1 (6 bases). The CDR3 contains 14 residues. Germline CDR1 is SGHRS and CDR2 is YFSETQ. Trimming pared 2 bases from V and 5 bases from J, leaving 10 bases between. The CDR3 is CASSFVTGNEKLFF. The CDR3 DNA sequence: TGCGCCAGCAGCTTTGTAACAGGGAATGAAAAACTGTTTTTT.

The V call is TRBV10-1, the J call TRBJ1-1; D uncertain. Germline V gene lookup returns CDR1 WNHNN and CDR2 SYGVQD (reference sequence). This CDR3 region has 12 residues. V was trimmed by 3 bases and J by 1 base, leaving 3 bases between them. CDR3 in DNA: TGCGCCAGCAGTGACCAGAACACTGAAGCTTTCTTT. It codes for CASSDQNTEAFF.

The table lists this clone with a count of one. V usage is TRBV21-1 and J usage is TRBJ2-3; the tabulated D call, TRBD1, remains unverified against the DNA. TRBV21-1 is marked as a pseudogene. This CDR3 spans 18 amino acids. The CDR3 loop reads CASSKVNRAGARTDTQYF. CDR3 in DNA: TGTGCCAGCAGCAAAGTAAATAGGGCAGGGGCGCGCACAGATACGCAGTATTTT.

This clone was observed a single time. The CDR3 sequence: CASSMISGYNEQFF. The CDR3 coding sequence is TGTGCCAGTAGTATGATCAGCGGCTACAATGAGCAGTTCTTC. The V gene is TRBV19, the J gene TRBJ2-1, with D possibly TRBD2 on 5 matching bases. The V end lost 3 bases, the J end lost 3 bases, and 9 bases lay between the germline ends. Germline V lookup: CDR1 LNHDA, CDR2 SQIVND (reference sequence). The CDR3 is 14 amino acids.

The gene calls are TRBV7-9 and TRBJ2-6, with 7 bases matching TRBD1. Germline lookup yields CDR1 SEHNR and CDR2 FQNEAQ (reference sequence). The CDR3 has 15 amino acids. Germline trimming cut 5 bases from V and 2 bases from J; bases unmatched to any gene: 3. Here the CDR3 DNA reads TGTGCCAGCAGCAAAACAGGGGCTGGGGCCAACGTCCTGACTTTC. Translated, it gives CASSKTGAGANVLTF.

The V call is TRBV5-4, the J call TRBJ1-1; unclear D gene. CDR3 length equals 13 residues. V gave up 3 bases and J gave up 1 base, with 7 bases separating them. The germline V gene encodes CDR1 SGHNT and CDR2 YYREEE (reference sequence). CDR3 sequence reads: CASSSSGNTEAFF. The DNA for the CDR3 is TGTGCCAGCAGCTCATCGGGGAACACTGAAGCTTTCTTT.

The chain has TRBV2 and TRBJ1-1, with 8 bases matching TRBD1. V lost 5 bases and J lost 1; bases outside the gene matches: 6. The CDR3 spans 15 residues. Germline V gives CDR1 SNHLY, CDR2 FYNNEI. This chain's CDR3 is CASSYPGQENTEAFF. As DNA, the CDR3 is TGTGCCAGCAGTTACCCGGGACAGGAGAACACTGAAGCTTTCTTT. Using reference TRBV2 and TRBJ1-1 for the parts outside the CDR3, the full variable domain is EPEVTQTPSHQVTQMGQEVILRCVPISNHLYFYWYRQILGQKVEFLVSFYNNEISEKSEIFDDQFSVERPDGSNFTLKIRSTKLEDSAMYFCASSYPGQENTEAFFGQGTRLTVV.